Here is one T cell receptor (beta chain) with its context. V shed 3 bases and J shed 3 bases, with 12 bases lying between them. The CDR3 has 14 amino acids. Germline CDR1 SGHTA, CDR2 FQGNSA. This sample was included in a study of shared clonotypes between healthy human individuals. A deep-level run was used for the assay. Using immunoSEQ multiplex PCR, the repertoire was profiled, and TCRdb retains in-frame clones only, with some absent. Of approximately 470,000 clones in the sample, over 70% were seen once. The sample comprised PBMCs. The V gene is TRBV7-2, the J gene TRBJ2-7; D remains ambiguous. This clonotype was sampled from a middle-aged woman in good health. Some clones in this sample may be carry-over from other donors' samples. For the CDR3, the DNA is TGTGCCAGCAGCTTGAGGACCTCCAACTACGAGCAGTACTTC. This sequence encodes CASSLRTSNYEQYF.